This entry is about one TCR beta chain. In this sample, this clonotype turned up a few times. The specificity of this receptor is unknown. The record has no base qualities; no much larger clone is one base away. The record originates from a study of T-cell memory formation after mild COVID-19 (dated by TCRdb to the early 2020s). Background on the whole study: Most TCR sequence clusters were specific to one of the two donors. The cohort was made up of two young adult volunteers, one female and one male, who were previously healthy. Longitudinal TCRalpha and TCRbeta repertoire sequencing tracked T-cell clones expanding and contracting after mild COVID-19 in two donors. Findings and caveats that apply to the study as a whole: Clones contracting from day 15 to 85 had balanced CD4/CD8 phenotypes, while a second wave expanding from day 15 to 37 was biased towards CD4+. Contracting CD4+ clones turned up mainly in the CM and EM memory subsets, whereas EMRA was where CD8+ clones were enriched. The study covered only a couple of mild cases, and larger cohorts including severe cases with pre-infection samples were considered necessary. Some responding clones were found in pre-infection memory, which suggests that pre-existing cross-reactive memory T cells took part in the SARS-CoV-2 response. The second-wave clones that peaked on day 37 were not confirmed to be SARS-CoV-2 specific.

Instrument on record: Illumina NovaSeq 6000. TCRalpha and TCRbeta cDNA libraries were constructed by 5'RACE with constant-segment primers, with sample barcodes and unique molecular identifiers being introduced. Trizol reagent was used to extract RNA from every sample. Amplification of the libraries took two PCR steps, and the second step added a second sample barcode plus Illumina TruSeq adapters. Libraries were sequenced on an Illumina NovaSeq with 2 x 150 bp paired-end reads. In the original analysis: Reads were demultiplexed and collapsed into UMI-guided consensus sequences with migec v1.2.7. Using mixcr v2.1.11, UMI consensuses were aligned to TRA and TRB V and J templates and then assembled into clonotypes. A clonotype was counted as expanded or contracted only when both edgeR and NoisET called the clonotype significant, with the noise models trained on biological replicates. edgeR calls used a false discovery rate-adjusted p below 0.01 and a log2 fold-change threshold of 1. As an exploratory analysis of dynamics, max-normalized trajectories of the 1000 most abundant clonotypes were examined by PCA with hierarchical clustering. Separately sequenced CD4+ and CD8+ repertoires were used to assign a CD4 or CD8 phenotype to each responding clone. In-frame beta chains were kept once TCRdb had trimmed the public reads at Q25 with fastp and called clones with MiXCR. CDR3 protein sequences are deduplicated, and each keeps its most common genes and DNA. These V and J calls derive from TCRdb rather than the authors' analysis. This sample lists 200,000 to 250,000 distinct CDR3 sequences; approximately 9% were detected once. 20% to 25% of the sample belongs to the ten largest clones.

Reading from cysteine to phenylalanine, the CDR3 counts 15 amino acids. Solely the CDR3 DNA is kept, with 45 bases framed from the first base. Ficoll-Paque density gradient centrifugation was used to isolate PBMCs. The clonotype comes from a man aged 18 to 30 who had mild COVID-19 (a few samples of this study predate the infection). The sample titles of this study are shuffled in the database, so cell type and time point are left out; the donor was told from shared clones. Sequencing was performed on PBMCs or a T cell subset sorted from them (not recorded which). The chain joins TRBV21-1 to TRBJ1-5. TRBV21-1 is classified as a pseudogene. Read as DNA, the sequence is TGTGCCAGCAGCAAGGGAACGAAACGAAATCAGCCCCAGCATTTT. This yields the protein CASSKGTKRNQPQHF.